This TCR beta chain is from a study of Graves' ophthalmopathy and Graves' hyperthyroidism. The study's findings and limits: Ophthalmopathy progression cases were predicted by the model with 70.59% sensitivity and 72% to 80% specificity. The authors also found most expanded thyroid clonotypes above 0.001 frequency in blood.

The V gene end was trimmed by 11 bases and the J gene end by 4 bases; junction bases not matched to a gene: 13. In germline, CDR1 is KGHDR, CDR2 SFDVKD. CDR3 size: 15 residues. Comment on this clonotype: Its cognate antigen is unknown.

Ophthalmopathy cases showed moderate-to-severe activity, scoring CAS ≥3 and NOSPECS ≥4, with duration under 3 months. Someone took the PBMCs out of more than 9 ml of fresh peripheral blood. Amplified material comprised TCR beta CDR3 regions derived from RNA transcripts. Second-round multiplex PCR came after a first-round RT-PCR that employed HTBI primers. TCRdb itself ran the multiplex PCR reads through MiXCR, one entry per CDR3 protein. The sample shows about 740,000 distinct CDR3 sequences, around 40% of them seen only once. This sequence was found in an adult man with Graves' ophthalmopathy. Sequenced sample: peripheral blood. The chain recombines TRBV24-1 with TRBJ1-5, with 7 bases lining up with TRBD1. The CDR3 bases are TGTGCCAGCCATACCGGGACAGCCCATAATCAGCCCCAGCATTTT. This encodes CASHTGTAHNQPQHF.